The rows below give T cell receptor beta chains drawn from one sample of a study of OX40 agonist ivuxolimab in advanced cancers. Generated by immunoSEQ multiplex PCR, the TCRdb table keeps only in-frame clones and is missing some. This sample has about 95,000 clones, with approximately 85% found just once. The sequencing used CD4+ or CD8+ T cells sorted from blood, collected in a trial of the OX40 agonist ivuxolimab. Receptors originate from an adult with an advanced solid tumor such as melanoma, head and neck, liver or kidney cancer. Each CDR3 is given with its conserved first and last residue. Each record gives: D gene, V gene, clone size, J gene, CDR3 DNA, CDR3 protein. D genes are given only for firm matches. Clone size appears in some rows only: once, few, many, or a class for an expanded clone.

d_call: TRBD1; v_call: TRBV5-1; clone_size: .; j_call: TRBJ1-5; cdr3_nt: TGCGCCAGCAGCCCCGGACAGGGGGTTCAGCCCCAGCATTTT; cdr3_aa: CASSPGQGVQPQHF
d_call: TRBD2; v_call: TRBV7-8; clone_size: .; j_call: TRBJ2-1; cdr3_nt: TGTGCCAGCAGCTCCCGGTCGCGTCGCGGGAGGGTCGGGGATGAGCAGTTCTTC; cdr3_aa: CASSSRSRRGRVGDEQFF
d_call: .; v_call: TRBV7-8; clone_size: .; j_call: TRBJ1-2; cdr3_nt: TGTGCCAGCAGCTTAGTTAGCAGCACTCTAGGCTATGGCTACACCTTC; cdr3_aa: CASSLVSSTLGYGYTF
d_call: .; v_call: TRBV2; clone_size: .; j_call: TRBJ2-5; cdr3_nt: TGTGCCGGGGGGCGGGTACACCAAGAGACCCAGTACTTC; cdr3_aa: CAGGRVHQETQYF
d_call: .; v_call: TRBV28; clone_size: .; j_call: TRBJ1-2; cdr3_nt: TGTGCCAGCAGTTTTCCGGCCCAGACCCCCTATGCTTATGACTTC; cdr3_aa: CASSFPAQTPYAYDF
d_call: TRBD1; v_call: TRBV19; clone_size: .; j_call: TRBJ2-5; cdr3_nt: TGTGCCAGTAGTATAGTCGCGGGCAGGGGGAAAGAGACCCAGTACTTC; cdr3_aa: CASSIVAGRGKETQYF
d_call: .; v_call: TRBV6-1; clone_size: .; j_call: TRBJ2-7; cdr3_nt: TGTGCCAGCAGTGAGGCGGTGGGACGACTGAGGGAGCAGTACTTC; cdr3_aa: CASSEAVGRLREQYF
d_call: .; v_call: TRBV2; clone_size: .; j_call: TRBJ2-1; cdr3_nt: TGTGCCAGCAGTGAAACACGTAGATCCTACAATGAGCAGTTCTTC; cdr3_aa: CASSETRRSYNEQFF
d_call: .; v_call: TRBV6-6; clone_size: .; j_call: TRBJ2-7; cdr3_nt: TGTGCCTCAAGCGCCGGGAGTGTTGGCTACGAGCAGTACTTC; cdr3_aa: CASSAGSVGYEQYF
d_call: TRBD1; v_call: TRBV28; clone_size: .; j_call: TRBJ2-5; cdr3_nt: TGTGCCAGCAGTTTTATGGGGACAGGGATTGAGACCCAGTACTTC; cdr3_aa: CASSFMGTGIETQYF
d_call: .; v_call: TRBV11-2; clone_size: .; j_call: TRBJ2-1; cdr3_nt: TGTGCCAGCAGCTTACCAGGGAATGAGCAGTTCTTC; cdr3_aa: CASSLPGNEQFF
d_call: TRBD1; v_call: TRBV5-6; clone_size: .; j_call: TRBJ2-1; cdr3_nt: TGTGCCAGCAGCCCGGACAGGGATAATGAGCAGTTCTTC; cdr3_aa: CASSPDRDNEQFF
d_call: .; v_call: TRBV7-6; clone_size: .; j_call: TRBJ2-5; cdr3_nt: TGTGCCAGCAGCTTAGCGGCAGGGAACCAAGAGACCCAGTACTTC; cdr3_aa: CASSLAAGNQETQYF
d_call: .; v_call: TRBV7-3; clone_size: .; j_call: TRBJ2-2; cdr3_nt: TGTGCCAGCAGCCCTGAAGCCGACAGCGGGGAGCTGTTTTTT; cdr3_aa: CASSPEADSGELFF
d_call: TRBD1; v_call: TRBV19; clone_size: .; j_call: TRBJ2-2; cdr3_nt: TGTGCCAGTAGGTACCGAAGGGGACAGGGGTTACCGAACACCGGGGAGCTGTTTTTT; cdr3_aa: CASRYRRGQGLPNTGELFF
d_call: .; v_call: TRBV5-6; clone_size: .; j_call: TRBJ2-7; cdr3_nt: TGTGCCAGCAGCTTCCGGGACGAGCAGTACTTC; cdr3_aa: CASSFRDEQYF
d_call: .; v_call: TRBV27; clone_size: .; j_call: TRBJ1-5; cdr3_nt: TGTGCCAGCACCGGGGACAGCAATCAGCCCCAGCATTTT; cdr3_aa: CASTGDSNQPQHF
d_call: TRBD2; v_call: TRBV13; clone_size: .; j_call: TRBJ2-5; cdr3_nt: TGTGCCAGCAGCTCCTACCGGACTAGCCAAGAGACCCAGTACTTC; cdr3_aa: CASSSYRTSQETQYF
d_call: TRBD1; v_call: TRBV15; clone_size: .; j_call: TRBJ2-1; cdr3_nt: TGTGCCACCAGCGACCGGACAGGGCTCCGCCATAAGTTCTTC; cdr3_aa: CATSDRTGLRHKFF
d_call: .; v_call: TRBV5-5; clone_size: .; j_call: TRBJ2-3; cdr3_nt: TGTGCCAGCAGCTTGGCGGGGAGAGGACCAGATACGCAGTATTTT; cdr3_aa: CASSLAGRGPDTQYF
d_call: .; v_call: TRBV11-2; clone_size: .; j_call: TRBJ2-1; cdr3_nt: TGTGCCAGCAGCTTACGGTCGCCCAGCGGTGAGCAGTTCTTC; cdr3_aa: CASSLRSPSGEQFF
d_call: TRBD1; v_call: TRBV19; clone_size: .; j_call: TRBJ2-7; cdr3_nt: TGTGCCAGTAGTAGGGGACAGCGCGTCCACGAGCAGTACTTC; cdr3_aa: CASSRGQRVHEQYF
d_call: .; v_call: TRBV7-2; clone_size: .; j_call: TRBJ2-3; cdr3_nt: TGTGCCAGCAGACGAATAGGCCATAGCACAGATACGCAGTATTTT; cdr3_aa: CASRRIGHSTDTQYF
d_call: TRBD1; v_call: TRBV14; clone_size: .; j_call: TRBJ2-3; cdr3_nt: TGTGCCAGCAGCCCTCCAGTGGGGACAGGGGCGCCAGATACGCAGTATTTT; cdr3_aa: CASSPPVGTGAPDTQYF
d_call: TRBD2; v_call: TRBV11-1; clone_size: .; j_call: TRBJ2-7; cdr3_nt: TGTGCCAGCAGCTCCACTTCCGGGACTAGAAGCTACGAGCAGTACTTC; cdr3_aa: CASSSTSGTRSYEQYF
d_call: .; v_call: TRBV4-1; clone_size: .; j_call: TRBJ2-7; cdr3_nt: TGCGCCAGCAGCCAAGAGCCCCTGGCCGGACTCGGGAGTTCCTACGAGCAGTACTTC; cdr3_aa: CASSQEPLAGLGSSYEQYF
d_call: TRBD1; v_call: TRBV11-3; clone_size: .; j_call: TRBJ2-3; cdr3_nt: TGTGCCAGCAGACCCCGGACAGGGGGGATAGATACGCAGTATTTT; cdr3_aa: CASRPRTGGIDTQYF
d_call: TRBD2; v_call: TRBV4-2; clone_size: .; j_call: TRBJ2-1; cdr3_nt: TGTGCCAGCAGCCAAGGTGTGGGGACTAGCGGATACAATGAGCAGTTCTTC; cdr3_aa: CASSQGVGTSGYNEQFF
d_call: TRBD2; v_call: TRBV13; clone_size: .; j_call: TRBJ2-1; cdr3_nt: TGTGCCAGCAGCACCCCGGGACTAGCGGGGTACAATGAGCAGTTCTTC; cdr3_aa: CASSTPGLAGYNEQFF
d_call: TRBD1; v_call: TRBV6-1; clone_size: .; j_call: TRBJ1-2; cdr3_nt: TGTGCCAGCAGTGAATCGGGACAGGGATATGGCTACACCTTC; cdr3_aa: CASSESGQGYGYTF
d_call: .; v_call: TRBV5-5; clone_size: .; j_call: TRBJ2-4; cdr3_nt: TGTGCCAGCAGCTTCCGCGCGGAAAACATTCAGTACTTC; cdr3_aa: CASSFRAENIQYF
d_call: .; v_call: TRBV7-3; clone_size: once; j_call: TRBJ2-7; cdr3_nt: TGTGCCAGCAGCCCCCGCGCGGACGAGCAGTACTTC; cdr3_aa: CASSPRADEQYF
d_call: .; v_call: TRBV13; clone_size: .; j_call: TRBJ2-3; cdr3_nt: TGTGCCAGCAGCTTAGGCGGGAGTGAAATAGATACGCAGTATTTT; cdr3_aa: CASSLGGSEIDTQYF
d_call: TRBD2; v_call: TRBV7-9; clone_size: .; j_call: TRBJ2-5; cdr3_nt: TGTGCCAGCAGCTTATCCCCCCGCGGGAGGGCCATTGTTCAAGAGACCCAGTACTTC; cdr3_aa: CASSLSPRGRAIVQETQYF
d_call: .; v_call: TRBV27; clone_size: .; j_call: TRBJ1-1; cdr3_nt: TGTGCCAGCAGTTGGGGGATTAACAGGAACACTGAAGCTTTCTTT; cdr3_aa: CASSWGINRNTEAFF
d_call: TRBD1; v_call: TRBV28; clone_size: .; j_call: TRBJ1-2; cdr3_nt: TGTGCCAGCAGTTTACCGACAGGGAGGGAGAGAGGCTACACCTTC; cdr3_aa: CASSLPTGRERGYTF
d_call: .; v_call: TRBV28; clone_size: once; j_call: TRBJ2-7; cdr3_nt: TGTGCCAGCCTACCGGGATTTTCTTCCTACGAGCAGTACTTC; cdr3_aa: CASLPGFSSYEQYF
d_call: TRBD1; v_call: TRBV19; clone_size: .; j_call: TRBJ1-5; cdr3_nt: TGTGCCAGTAGTCCACAAGAACTGGGGACAGACGACCGTCAGCCCCAGCATTTT; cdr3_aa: CASSPQELGTDDRQPQHF
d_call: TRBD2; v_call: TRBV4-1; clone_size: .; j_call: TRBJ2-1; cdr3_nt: TGCGCCAGCAGCCGAACTAGCGGGAGAGAGAATGAGCAGTTCTTC; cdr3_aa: CASSRTSGRENEQFF
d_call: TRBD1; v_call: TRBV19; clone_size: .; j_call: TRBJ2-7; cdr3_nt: TGTGCCAGTAGTATCGGGACAGGGGGGGTCTACGAGCAGTACTTC; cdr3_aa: CASSIGTGGVYEQYF
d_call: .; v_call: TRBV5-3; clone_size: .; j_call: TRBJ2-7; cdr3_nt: TGTGCCTCCGGGGCGATCTACGAGCAGTACTTC; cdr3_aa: CASGAIYEQYF
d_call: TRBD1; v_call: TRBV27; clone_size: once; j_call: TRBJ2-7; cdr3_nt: TGTGCCAGCCGGTCCGCTTACAATCCACGGGGACAGGGTAATCAGTACTTC; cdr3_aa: CASRSAYNPRGQGNQYF
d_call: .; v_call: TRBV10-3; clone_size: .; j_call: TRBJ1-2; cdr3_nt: TGTGCCGCCGGACAGCCGTCCTATGGCTACACCTTC; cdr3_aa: CAAGQPSYGYTF
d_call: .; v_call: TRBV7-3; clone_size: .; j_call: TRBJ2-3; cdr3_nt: TGTGCCAGCAGCTTCCCCCGGGGTTCTGGGGGCCACGCGAGCACAGATACGCAGTATTTT; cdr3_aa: CASSFPRGSGGHASTDTQYF
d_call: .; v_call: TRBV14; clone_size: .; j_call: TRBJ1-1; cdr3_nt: TGTGCCAGCAGCCAAGATCAGGGATCTGAAGCTTTCTTT; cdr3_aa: CASSQDQGSEAFF
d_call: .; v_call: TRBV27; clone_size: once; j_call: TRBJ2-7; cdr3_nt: TGTGCCAGCAGTGGGCTAGTAAACTACGAGCAGTACTTC; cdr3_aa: CASSGLVNYEQYF
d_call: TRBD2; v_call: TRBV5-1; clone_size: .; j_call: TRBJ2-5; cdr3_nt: TGCGCCAGCAGCTCCGGACTAGTTTCTGGCGGAGAGACCCAGTACTTC; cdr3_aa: CASSSGLVSGGETQYF
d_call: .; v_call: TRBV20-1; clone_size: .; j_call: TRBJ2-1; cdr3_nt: TGCAGTGCGGACCCTGGCCCTGAGCAGTTCTTC; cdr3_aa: CSADPGPEQFF
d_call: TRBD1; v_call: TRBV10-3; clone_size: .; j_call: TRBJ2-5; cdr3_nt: TGTGCCATCAGTCCAGGACAGGGCCCCGCTGGGGTTGTAGAGACCCAGTACTTC; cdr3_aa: CAISPGQGPAGVVETQYF
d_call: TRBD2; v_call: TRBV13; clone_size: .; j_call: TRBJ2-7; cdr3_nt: TGTGCCAGCAGCTCGGGACTAGCGATCGTTTCCTACGAGCAGTACTTC; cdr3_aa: CASSSGLAIVSYEQYF
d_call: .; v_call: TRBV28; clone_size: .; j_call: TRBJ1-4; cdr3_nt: TGTGCCAGCAGGGGGTGGGAAAAACTGTTTTTT; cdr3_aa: CASRGWEKLFF
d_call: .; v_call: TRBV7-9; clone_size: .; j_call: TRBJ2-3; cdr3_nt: TGTGCCAGCGGGCTTGGGAGCACAGATACGCAGTATTTT; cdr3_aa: CASGLGSTDTQYF
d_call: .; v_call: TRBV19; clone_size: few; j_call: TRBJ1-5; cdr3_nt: TGTGCCAGTACAGCGTGGGGGGTGGTGGATCAGCCCCAGCATTTT; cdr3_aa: CASTAWGVVDQPQHF